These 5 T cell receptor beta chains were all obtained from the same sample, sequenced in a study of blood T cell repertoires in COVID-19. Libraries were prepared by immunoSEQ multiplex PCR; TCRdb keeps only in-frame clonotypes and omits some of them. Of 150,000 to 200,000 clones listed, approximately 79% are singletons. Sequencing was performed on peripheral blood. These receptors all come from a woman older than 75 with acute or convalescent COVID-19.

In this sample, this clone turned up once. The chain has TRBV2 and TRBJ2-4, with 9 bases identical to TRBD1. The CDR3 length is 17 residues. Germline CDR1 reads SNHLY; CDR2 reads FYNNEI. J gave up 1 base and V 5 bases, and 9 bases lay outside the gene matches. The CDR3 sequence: CASSTATGGIAKNIQYF. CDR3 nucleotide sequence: TGTGCCAGCAGTACAGCGACAGGGGGTATTGCCAAAAACATTCAGTACTTC.

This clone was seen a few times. The CDR3 protein is CASSKRDRGKAFF. CDR3 in DNA: TGTGCCAGCAGCAAAAGGGACAGGGGGAAAGCTTTCTTT. The genes are TRBV7-3 and TRBJ1-1; 11 bases align to TRBD1. This CDR3 region has 13 residues. The V gene end was trimmed by 5 bases and the J gene end by 9 bases; junction bases not matched to a gene: 5. CDR1 SGHTA and CDR2 FQGTGA come from the germline V gene.

CDR3 region: CASRRGQLNTEAFF. CDR3 bases: TGTGCCAGCAGGAGGGGACAGCTCAACACTGAAGCTTTCTTT. The V and J genes are TRBV6-5 and TRBJ1-1; the match to TRBD1 covers 7 bases. Germline V CDR1 and CDR2: MNHEY, SVGAGI. The CDR3 length is 14 residues. V trimming: 6 bases; J trimming: 2 bases; junction bases outside the gene matches: 6.

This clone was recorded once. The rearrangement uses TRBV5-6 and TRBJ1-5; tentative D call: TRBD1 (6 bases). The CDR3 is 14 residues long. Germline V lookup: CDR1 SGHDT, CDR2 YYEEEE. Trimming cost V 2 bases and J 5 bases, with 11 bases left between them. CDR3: CASSLQGGDQPQHF. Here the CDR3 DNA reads TGTGCCAGCAGCTTACAGGGCGGAGATCAGCCCCAGCATTTT.

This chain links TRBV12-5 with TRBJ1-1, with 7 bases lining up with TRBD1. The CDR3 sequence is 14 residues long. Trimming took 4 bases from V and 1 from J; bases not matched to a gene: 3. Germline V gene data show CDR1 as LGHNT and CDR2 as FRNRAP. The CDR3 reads CASGSGQPNTEAFF. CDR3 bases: TGTGCTAGTGGTTCGGGACAGCCGAACACTGAAGCTTTCTTT.